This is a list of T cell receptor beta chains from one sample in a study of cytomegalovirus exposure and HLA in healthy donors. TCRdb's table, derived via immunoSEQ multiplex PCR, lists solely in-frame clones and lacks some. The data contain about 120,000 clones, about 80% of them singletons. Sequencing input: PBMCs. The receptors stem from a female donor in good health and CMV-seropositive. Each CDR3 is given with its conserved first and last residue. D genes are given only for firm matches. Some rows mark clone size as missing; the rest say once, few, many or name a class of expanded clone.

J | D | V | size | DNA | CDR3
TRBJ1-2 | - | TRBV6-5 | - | TGTGCCAGCAGTTACTCAACAGAAGCCTATGGCTACACCTTC | CASSYSTEAYGYTF
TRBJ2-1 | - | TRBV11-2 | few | TGTGCCAGCAGCGGCCTGACGGGACACCTTTACAATGAGCAGTTCTTC | CASSGLTGHLYNEQFF
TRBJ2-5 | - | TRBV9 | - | TGTGCCAGCAGCCACAGTTCCTTGGGAGAGACCCAGTACTTC | CASSHSSLGETQYF
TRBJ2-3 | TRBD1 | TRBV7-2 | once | TGTGCCAGCAGCTTAGTGGGACAGGGGAGGCCAGATACGCAGTATTTT | CASSLVGQGRPDTQYF
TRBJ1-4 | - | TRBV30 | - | TGTGCCTGGAGTGTAATGCAAACAGGAAGGGAAAAACTGTTTTTT | CAWSVMQTGREKLFF
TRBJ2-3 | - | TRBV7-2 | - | TGTGCCAGCAGCACTAGCACAGATACGCAGTATTTT | CASSTSTDTQYF
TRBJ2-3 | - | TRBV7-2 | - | TGTGCCAGCAGCTTAGCTGGGGCCACAGATACGCAGTATTTT | CASSLAGATDTQYF
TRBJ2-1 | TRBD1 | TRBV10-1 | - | TGCGCCGCCGTTCCACAGGGGATACACAATGAGCAGTTCTTC | CAAVPQGIHNEQFF
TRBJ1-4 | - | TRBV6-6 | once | TGTGCCAGCACTAACCGGGATACTAATGAAAAACTGTTTTTT | CASTNRDTNEKLFF
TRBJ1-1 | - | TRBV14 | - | TGTGCCAGCAGCGTACAGATGAACACTGAAGCTTTCTTT | CASSVQMNTEAFF
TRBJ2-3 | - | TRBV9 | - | TGTGCCAGCAGCGTAGAAGTGGGCCGGGGGACGGGGACGCAGTATTTT | CASSVEVGRGTGTQYF
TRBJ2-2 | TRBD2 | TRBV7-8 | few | TGTGCCAGCAGCTCCCCGGGACTAGCGGGGGGGCTAGTCACCGGGGAGCTGTTTTTT | CASSSPGLAGGLVTGELFF
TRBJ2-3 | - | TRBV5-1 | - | TGCGCCAGCAGCTTAGGACAAAACACAGATACGCAGTATTTT | CASSLGQNTDTQYF
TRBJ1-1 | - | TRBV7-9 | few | TGTGCCAGCAGCCGGACCTATGGGGCAGGCGCGGACACTGAAGCTTTCTTT | CASSRTYGAGADTEAFF
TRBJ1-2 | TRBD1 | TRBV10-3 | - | TGTGCCACTTCCCAGGGGGACTATGGCTACACCTTC | CATSQGDYGYTF
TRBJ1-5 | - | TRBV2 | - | TGTGCCAGCCTCGGCGGGGGCCATCAGCCCCAGCATTTT | CASLGGGHQPQHF
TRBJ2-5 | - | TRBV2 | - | TGTGCCAGCCGGCGAGACTATTCGGCCCAGTACTTC | CASRRDYSAQYF
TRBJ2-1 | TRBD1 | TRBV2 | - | TGTGCCAGCAGTGAACGGGGGGCCGGACAGGGGGCTTCTGGTGAGCAGTTCTTC | CASSERGAGQGASGEQFF
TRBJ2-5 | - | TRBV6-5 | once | TGTGCCAGCAGTTTCGTCAGGGGAGAGACCCAGTACTTC | CASSFVRGETQYF
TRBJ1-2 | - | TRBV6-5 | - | TGTGCCAGCTTGAAGAGTTCCTATGGCTACACCTTC | CASLKSSYGYTF
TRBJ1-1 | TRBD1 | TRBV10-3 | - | TGTGCCATCAGCCGGACAGGGGGAGCTAGGAACACTGAAGCTTTCTTT | CAISRTGGARNTEAFF
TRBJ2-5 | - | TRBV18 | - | TGTGCCAGCTCACCACCGTGGGGGCGGGAGACCCAGTACTTC | CASSPPWGRETQYF
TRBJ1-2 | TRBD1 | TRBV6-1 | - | TGTGCCAGCAGCACAGGGGGCTATGGCTACACCTTC | CASSTGGYGYTF
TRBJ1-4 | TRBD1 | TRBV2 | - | TGTGCCAGCCGAGTAAGGGACAGGGGGGGAAAACTGTTTTTT | CASRVRDRGGKLFF
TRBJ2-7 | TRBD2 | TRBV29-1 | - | TGCAGCGTTGAAGAGACGACTAGCGGGACGTACGAGCAGTACTTC | CSVEETTSGTYEQYF
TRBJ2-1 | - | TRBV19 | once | TGTGCCAGTAGTCCCACAGGGTACAATGAGCAGTTCTTC | CASSPTGYNEQFF
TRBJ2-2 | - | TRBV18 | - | TGTGCCAGCTCACAAACTTCGGGTTCGAGCACCGGGGAGCTGTTTTTT | CASSQTSGSSTGELFF
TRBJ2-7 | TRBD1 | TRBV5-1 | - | TGCGCCAGCAGCCAAGACAGGGGGCTCGAGCAGTACTTC | CASSQDRGLEQYF
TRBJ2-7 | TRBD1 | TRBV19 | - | TGTGCCAGTAGAGTGACAGGGGGCCGCGAGCAGTACTTC | CASRVTGGREQYF
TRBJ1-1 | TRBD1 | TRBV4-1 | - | TGCGCCAGCAGCCAAGTTCCGGGACAGGGGAAATGGAGCACTGAAGCTTTCTTT | CASSQVPGQGKWSTEAFF
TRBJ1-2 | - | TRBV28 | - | TGTGCCAGCAGTTTTAGCCCAGGGGCGGGCGATGGCTACACCTTC | CASSFSPGAGDGYTF
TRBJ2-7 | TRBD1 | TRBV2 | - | TGTGCCAGCACGGGGATGGACAGGGGCGGTGAGCAGTACTTC | CASTGMDRGGEQYF
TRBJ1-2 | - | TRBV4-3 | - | TGCGCCAGCAGCCGTTCCCGGGGAGGGAACTATGGCTACACCTTC | CASSRSRGGNYGYTF
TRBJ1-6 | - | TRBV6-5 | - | TGTGCCAGCAGTTACTCACCAGATTCACCCCTCCACTTT | CASSYSPDSPLHF
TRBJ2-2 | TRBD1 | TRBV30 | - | TGTGCCTGGGTGGGACAGACGAACACCGGGGAGCTGTTTTTT | CAWVGQTNTGELFF
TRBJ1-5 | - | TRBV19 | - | TGTGCCAGTAGTGGCCAGGGCATAAATCAGCCCCAGCATTTT | CASSGQGINQPQHF
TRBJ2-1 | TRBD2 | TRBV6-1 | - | TGTGCCAGCAGTGAGAATTTAGGGGGGACTAGACGATTATTTGAGCAGTTCTTC | CASSENLGGTRRLFEQFF
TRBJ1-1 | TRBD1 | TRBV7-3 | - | TGTGCCAGCAGCTCACACAGGGGGTTGAGGACTGAAGCTTTCTTT | CASSSHRGLRTEAFF
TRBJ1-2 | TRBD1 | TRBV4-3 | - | TGCGCCAGCAGCCAACCACAGGGGAACTATGGCTACACCTTC | CASSQPQGNYGYTF
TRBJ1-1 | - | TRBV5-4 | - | TGTGCCAGCAGCTTGGGGGGACTACCGAACACTGAAGCTTTCTTT | CASSLGGLPNTEAFF
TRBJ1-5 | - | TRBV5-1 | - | TGCGCCAGCAGCTTGGAAGGGGATTCGAGGCAGCCCCAGCATTTT | CASSLEGDSRQPQHF
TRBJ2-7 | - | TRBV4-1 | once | TGCGCCAGCAGCCAAGTGGACAGAGGCGAGCAGTACTTC | CASSQVDRGEQYF
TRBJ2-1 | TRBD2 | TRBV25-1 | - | TGTGCCACCTCACTAGCGGGGGCCCTCGGTGAGCAGTTCTTC | CATSLAGALGEQFF
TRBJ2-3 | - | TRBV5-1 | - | TGCGCCAGCACCTTAACCGAGGGTAAAGATACGCAGTATTTT | CASTLTEGKDTQYF
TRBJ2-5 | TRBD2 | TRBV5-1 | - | TGCGCCAGCAGCTTCGGACTAGCGGGGGAGGGGGAGACCCAGTACTTC | CASSFGLAGEGETQYF
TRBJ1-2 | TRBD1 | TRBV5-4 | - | TGTGCCAGCAGGCCCGGGACAGGAGGATGGGGCTACACCTTC | CASRPGTGGWGYTF
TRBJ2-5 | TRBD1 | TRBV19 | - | TGTGCCAGTAGTATGAATCTTCGACAGGGGGCGGAGACCCAGTACTTC | CASSMNLRQGAETQYF
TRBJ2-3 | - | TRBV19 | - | TGTGCCAGTAGTATAGGGGGGACAAAGGTGAGAGATACGCAGTATTTT | CASSIGGTKVRDTQYF
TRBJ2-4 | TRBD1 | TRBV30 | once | TGTGCCTGGAGTCCCGGACAGGGGGTCGACATTCAGTACTTC | CAWSPGQGVDIQYF
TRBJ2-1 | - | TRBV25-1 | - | TGTGCCAGCAGTGAGGTTGGGGGCCGCGGGTCCAATGAGCAGTTCTTC | CASSEVGGRGSNEQFF
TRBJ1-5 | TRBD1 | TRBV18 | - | TGTGCCAGCTCACCAATGGGACAGCTCAATCAGCCCCAGCATTTT | CASSPMGQLNQPQHF